Shown below are 15 T cell receptor beta chains from a single sample sequenced in a study of vaccination and CD4 T cells after COVID-19. Specified treatment: roughly 11-day PBMC culture with coronavirus spike peptide pools or control peptides (ViraFEST assay). Sequencing of DNA taken from cultured CD4+ T cells relied on the Oncomine TCR Beta short-read assay. TCRdb re-called the PCR reads through MiXCR, storing one row per CDR3 protein. There are some 16,000 distinct CDR3 sequences in the sample; about 40% occur only once, and about 7% lies in the top ten. These receptors are not linked to any known antigen. Here the sequenced sample was CD4+ T cells from blood, cultured in vitro, taken after SARS-CoV-2 vaccination. These receptors were collected from a human donor who had recovered from COVID-19.

This clonotype has only a few counts. The J gene is TRBJ1-1, the V gene TRBV30; D remains ambiguous. Deletions cut 0 bases from V and 0 bases from J, with 14 bases between. Germline V gives CDR1 GTSNPN, CDR2 SVGIG (reference sequence). The CDR3 covers 16 residues. CDR3 in DNA: TGTGCCTGGAGTGTATTCCGACAAGTCATGAACACTGAAGCTTTCTTT. Protein sequence: CAWSVFRQVMNTEAFF. The full variable domain, with the rest looked up from reference TRBV30 and TRBJ1-1, is SQTIHQWPATLVQPVGSPLSLECTVEGTSNPNLYWYRQAAGRGLQLLFYSVGIGQISSEVPQNLSASRPQDRQFILSSKKLLLSDSGFYLCAWSVFRQVMNTEAFFGQGTRLTVV.

The sample holds a few counts of this clonotype. The rearrangement uses TRBV15 and TRBJ2-5, with 12 bases fitting TRBD2. The V segment lost 1 base and the J segment 3 bases; nucleotides outside the gene matches: 0. Germline assignment: CDR1 LNHNV and CDR2 YYDKDF (reference sequence). The length of the CDR3 is 15 residues. CDR3 DNA sequence: TGTGCCACCAGCAGAGGACTAGCGGGAGAAGAGACCCAGTACTTC. Translating gives CATSRGLAGEETQYF.

The V call is TRBV18, the J call TRBJ2-1; perhaps TRBD2 as D (5 bases). The V end was cut by 6 bases, the J end by 4 bases, with 16 bases between. CDR1 and CDR2 from the germline V gene are KGHSH and LQKENI. The CDR3 runs to 15 residues. The CDR3 spells CASSSVLAEYNEQFF. In DNA, the CDR3 is TGTGCCAGCTCTAGCGTATTGGCTGAGTACAATGAGCAGTTCTTC.

The genes are TRBV12-3 or TRBV12-4 and TRBJ2-7; no clear D. V was clipped by 3 bases and J by 3 bases, with 15 bases between them. The CDR3 covers 15 residues. The CDR3 reads CASSFLDTVGYEQYF. CDR3 in DNA: TGTGCCAGCAGTTTCCTCGACACAGTCGGCTACGAGCAGTACTTC.

The chain recombines TRBV6-1 with TRBJ1-5, with no clear D. The ends were cut back, 6 bases at V and 3 bases at J, with 15 bases in the middle. CDR1 is MNHNS, CDR2 SASEGT, per germline. The CDR3 contains 15 residues. This CDR3 is CASRTPETVNQPQHF. As DNA, the CDR3 is TGTGCCAGCAGGACCCCGGAGACGGTCAATCAGCCCCAGCATTTT.

The V gene is TRBV20-1, the J gene TRBJ2-1, with 10 bases lining up with TRBD1. Trimming took 5 bases from V and 6 from J; bases not matched to a gene: 19. Germline CDR1 and CDR2: DFQATT and SNEGSKA (reference sequence). CDR3 length: 18 amino acids. The CDR3 here is CSAPPGQGYGRASNEQFF. In nucleotides, the CDR3 is TGCAGTGCTCCTCCGGGACAGGGGTACGGGAGGGCGAGCAATGAGCAGTTCTTC.

The V gene is TRBV5-1, the J gene TRBJ2-2; TRBD2 agrees at 8 bases. The CDR3 runs to 18 residues. Germline loops: CDR1 SGHRS, CDR2 YFSETQ. V lost 4 bases, J lost 0 bases, and 11 bases stayed unmatched. The CDR3 region is CASSRGGRAPANTGELFF. The CDR3 nucleotides read TGCGCCAGCAGCCGGGGGGGCAGGGCACCCGCGAACACCGGGGAGCTGTTTTTT.

The chain uses TRBV29-1 and TRBJ2-5; D tentatively reads TRBD1 or TRBD2 (6 bases each). The V and J ends lost 6 bases and 5 bases respectively, with 16 bases between them. CDR3 length: 13 amino acids. Germline V gene sequence: CDR1 SQVTM, CDR2 ANQGSEA. In DNA, the CDR3 is TGCAGCGTCGATGGAGGGGGGCAGGAGACCCAGTACTTC. It is translated as CSVDGGGQETQYF.

The rearrangement joins TRBV7-9 to TRBJ2-1; D is uncertain. V was trimmed by 5 bases and J by 7 bases, leaving 6 bases between them. The germline V gene has CDR1 SEHNR and CDR2 FQNEAQ (reference sequence). The CDR3 length is 11 residues. The CDR3 DNA follows: TGTGCCAGCAGCATCCGTAATGAGCAGTTCTTC. The encoded protein is CASSIRNEQFF.

This chain joins TRBV7-2 and TRBJ2-7; 15 nucleotides match TRBD2. Germline V CDR1 and CDR2: SGHTA, FQGNSA. CDR3 length equals 15 residues. Trimming removed 5 bases from V and 4 bases from J; junction bases left unmatched: 3. For the CDR3, the DNA is TGTGCCAGCAGCCTAGGACTAGCGGGAGGGTACGAGCAGTACTTC. Its protein is CASSLGLAGGYEQYF.

The chain is built from TRBV7-8 and TRBJ2-3; tentative D call: TRBD2 (5 bases). Germline values: CDR1 SGHVS, CDR2 FQNEAQ. V was cut by 3 bases and J by 0 bases, with 13 bases left in between. CDR3 length: 16 residues. The CDR3 DNA is TGTGCCAGCAGCTTTTTGGCGCGCGGGAGCACAGATACGCAGTATTTT. Translation: CASSFLARGSTDTQYF.

The CDR3 nucleotides read TGTGCCAGCAGCGCCCCTCGGACTAGCGGGAGGGAGACCCAGTACTTC. It yields the protein CASSAPRTSGRETQYF. J is TRBJ2-5 and V is TRBV28; TRBD2 aligns across 14 bases. This CDR3 has 16 residues. Germline CDR1 is MDHEN and CDR2 is SYDVKM. After removal of 6 bases from V and 5 bases from J, the junction contained 8 bases not matched to a gene.

V gene TRBV19 combines with J gene TRBJ1-1; D perhaps matches TRBD1 (6 bases). V was clipped by 5 bases and J by 5 bases, with 12 bases between them. The CDR3 has 13 residues. Germline lookup yields CDR1 LNHDA and CDR2 SQIVND (reference sequence). Here the CDR3 reads CASSPTGTTEAFF. CDR3 DNA sequence: TGTGCCAGTAGTCCTACCGGGACAACTGAAGCTTTCTTT.

In its sample, this clonotype was seen once. V and J are TRBV15 and TRBJ2-1, with 9 bases fitting TRBD2. V lost 3 bases, J lost 7 bases, and 13 bases stayed unmatched. Germline V gene data show CDR1 as LNHNV and CDR2 as YYDKDF (reference sequence). CDR3 length equals 17 residues. CDR3 protein: CATSRLGAGGSGNEQFF. Written as DNA, the CDR3 is TGTGCCACCAGCAGGCTGGGCGCGGGAGGGTCGGGGAATGAGCAGTTCTTC.

This clonotype was seen more than once but under ten times. V and J are TRBV5-1 and TRBJ1-5; 10 bases match TRBD1. CDR1 SGHRS and CDR2 YFSETQ come from the germline V gene. This CDR3 contains 14 residues. J was trimmed by 7 bases and V by 3 bases; bases with no gene match: 4. DNA of the CDR3: TGCGCCAGCAGCTACGGGACAGGGGTACAGCCCCAGCATTTT. Amino acids: CASSYGTGVQPQHF. Full variable domain (remainder filled in from reference TRBV5-1 and TRBJ1-5): KAGVTQTPRYLIKTRGQQVTLSCSPISGHRSVSWYQQTPGQGLQFLFEYFSETQRNKGNFPGRFSGRQFSNSRSEMNVSTLELGDSALYLCASSYGTGVQPQHFGDGTRLSIL.